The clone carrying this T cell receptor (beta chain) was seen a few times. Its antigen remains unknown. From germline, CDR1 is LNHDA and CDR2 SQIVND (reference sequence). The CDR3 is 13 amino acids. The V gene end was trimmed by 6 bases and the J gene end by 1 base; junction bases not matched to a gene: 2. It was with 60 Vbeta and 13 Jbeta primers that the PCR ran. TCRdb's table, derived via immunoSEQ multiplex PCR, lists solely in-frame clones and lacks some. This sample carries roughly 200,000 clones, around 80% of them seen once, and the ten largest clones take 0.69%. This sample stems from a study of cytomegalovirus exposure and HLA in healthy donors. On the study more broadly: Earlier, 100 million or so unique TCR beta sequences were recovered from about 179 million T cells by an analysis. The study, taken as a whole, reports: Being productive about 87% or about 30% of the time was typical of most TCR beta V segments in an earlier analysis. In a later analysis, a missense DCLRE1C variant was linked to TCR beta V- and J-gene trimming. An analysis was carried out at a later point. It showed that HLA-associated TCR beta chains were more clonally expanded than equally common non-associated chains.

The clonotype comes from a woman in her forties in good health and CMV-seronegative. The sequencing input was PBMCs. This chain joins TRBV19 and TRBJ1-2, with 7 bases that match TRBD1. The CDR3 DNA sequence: TGTGCCAGTAGCCGGGACAGTAACTATGGCTACACCTTC. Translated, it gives CASSRDSNYGYTF.